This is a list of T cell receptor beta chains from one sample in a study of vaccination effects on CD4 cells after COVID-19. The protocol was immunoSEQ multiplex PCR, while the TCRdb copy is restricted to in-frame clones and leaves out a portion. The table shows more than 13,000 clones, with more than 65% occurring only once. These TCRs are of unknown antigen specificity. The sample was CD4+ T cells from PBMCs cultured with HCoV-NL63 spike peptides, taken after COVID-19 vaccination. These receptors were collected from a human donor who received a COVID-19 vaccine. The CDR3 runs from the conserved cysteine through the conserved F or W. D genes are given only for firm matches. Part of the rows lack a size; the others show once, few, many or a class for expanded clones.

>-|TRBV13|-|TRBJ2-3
CASSLRLPGPDTQYF
TGTGCCAGCAGCTTGAGGCTACCAGGGCCAGATACGCAGTATTTT
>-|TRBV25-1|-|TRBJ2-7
CASSIRLKTSYEQYF
TGTGCCAGCAGTATTCGACTGAAAACCTCCTACGAGCAGTATTTC
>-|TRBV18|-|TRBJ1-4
CASSPQAPPATNEKLFF
TGTGCCAGCTCACCACAAGCCCCCCCCGCAACTAATGAAAAACTGTTTTTT
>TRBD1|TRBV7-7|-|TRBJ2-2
CASSLGQGGELFF
TGTGCTAGCAGCTTAGGACAGGGCGGGGAGCTGTTTTTT
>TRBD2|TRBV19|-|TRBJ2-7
CASSPIAGGRSSYEQYF
TGTGCCAGTAGCCCAATAGCGGGAGGGCGAAGCTCCTACGAGCAGTACTTC
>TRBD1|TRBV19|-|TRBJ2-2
CASSIQGATGELFF
TGTGCCAGTAGTATACAGGGGGCCACCGGGGAGCTGTTTTTT
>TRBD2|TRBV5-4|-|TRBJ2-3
CASSPTSGVSTDTQYF
TGTGCCAGCAGCCCGACTAGCGGGGTAAGCACAGATACGCAGTATTTT
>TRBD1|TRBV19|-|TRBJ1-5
CASSIPDRGFNQPQHF
TGTGCCAGTAGTATCCCCGACAGGGGATTCAATCAGCCCCAGCATTTT
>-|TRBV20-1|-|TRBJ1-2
CSAPPGNGYTF
TGCAGTGCTCCCCCGGGGAATGGCTACACCTTC
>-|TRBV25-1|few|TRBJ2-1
CASSDERRRQTYNEQFF
TGTGCCAGCAGTGATGAACGTCGTAGACAGACCTACAATGAGCAGTTCTTC
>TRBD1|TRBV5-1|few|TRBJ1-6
CASSFTGGTDSPLHF
TGCGCCAGCAGCTTCACAGGGGGCACGGATTCACCCCTCCACTTT
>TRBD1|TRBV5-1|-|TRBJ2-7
CASSLDRGREQYF
TGCGCCAGCAGCTTGGACAGGGGAAGGGAGCAGTACTTC
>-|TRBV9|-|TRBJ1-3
CASSVGVLNTIYF
TGTGCCAGCAGCGTTGGGGTTCTAAACACCATATATTTT
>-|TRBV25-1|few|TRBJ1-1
CASSDRRGWAEAFF
TGTGCCAGCAGTGACAGAAGGGGATGGGCTGAAGCTTTCTTT
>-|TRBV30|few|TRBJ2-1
CAWSVLAPYEQFF
TGTGCCTGGAGTGTACTAGCTCCATATGAGCAGTTCTTC
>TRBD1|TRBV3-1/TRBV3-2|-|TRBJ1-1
CASRQRQGFTEAFF
TGTGCCAGCAGGCAAAGACAGGGATTCACTGAAGCTTTCTTT
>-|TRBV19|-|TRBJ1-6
CASSPRTEDNSPLHF
TGTGCCAGTAGTCCTAGGACAGAAGATAATTCACCCCTCCACTTT
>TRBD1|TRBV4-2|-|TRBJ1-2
CASSQGDRERGYTF
TGTGCCAGCAGCCAAGGGGACAGAGAAAGGGGCTACACCTTC
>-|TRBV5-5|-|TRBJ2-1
CASSLVGGRYNEQFF
TGTGCCAGCAGCCTGGTCGGGGGGCGCTACAATGAGCAGTTCTTC
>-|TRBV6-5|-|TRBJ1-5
CASSSPRGATNQPQHF
TGTGCCAGCAGTTCCCCCCGGGGGGCGACCAATCAGCCCCAGCATTTT
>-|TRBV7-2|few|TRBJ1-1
CASSAGGQPRAFF
TGTGCCAGCAGCGCAGGAGGACAGCCTAGGGCTTTCTTT
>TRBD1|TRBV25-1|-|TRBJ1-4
CASSATGGAEKLFF
TGTGCCAGCAGTGCTACAGGGGGAGCTGAAAAACTGTTTTTT
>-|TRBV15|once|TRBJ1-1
CATSSVQANTEAFF
TGTGCCACCAGCAGCGTACAAGCCAACACTGAAGCTTTCTTT
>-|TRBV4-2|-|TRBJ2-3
CASSQEGVWVTDTQYF
TGTGCCAGCAGCCAAGAGGGGGTGTGGGTCACAGATACGCAGTATTTT
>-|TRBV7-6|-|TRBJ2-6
CASSLVGYSGANVLTF
TGTGCCAGCAGCTTAGTAGGCTACTCTGGGGCCAACGTCCTGACTTTC
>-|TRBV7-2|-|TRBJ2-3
CASSLNPTGLDTQYF
TGTGCCAGCAGCCTTAACCCTACAGGGTTGGATACGCAGTATTTT
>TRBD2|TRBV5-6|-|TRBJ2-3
CASSTGGRRNTDTQYF
TGTGCCAGCAGCACGGGGGGACGACGGAACACAGATACGCAGTATTTT